These 7 T cell receptor beta chains came from one sample sequenced in a study of cytomegalovirus exposure and HLA in healthy donors. PCR amplification relied on 60 Vbeta primers (plus 13 Jbeta primers). Profiled with immunoSEQ multiplex PCR; TCRdb holds only in-frame clones, not every one. This sample yields about 40,000 clones, of which roughly 85% are seen a single time; about an eighth belongs to the top ten. Input material: PBMCs. These receptors came from a woman in her thirties or forties in good health and CMV-seropositive.

The chain carries TRBV7-9 and TRBJ1-1, with 12 bases fitting TRBD1. V was pared by 5 bases and J by 0 bases, with 7 bases of the junction left unmatched. CDR3 length: 17 residues. Germline V gives CDR1 SEHNR, CDR2 FQNEAQ (reference sequence). The CDR3 DNA reads TGTGCCAGCAGCCATGGGACAGGGGGCGCGGTGAACACTGAAGCTTTCTTT. Translating gives CASSHGTGGAVNTEAFF.

This chain joins TRBV7-9 and TRBJ2-5, with a tentative D call TRBD1 (6 bases). Germline V lookup: CDR1 SEHNR, CDR2 FQNEAQ (reference sequence). The length of the CDR3 is 15 residues. Trimming stripped 5 bases from V and 0 bases from J, with 13 bases between. The CDR3 sequence: CASSPRQGYQETQYF. CDR3 sequence (DNA): TGTGCCAGCAGCCCCAGGCAGGGGTACCAAGAGACCCAGTACTTC.

The J gene is TRBJ2-2, the V gene TRBV7-2, with a possible D match to TRBD1 (6 bases). The CDR3 covers 14 residues. Germline V gene lookup returns CDR1 SGHTA and CDR2 FQGNSA. The V and J ends lost 5 bases and 6 bases respectively, with 13 bases between them. CDR3 amino acids: CASSPGRTAGELFF. The CDR3 nucleotides read TGTGCCAGCAGCCCGGGGCGGACAGCCGGGGAGCTGTTTTTT.

This clone was counted only a few times. This chain uses TRBV5-4 with TRBJ1-5; 9 nucleotides agree with TRBD1. V lost 4 bases to trimming and J lost 6 bases; unmatched junction nucleotides: 11. CDR1 is SGHNT and CDR2 is YYREEE in the germline V gene (reference sequence). The CDR3 length is 16 residues. For the CDR3, the DNA is TGTGCCAGCAGCACGAAGCCCGGGACAGGGTTTCAGCCCCAGCATTTT. Protein: CASSTKPGTGFQPQHF.

The chain recombines TRBV28 with TRBJ1-4, with D maybe TRBD1 (5 bases). V dropped 6 bases and J dropped 8 bases, with 16 bases sitting between them. Looked up from germline, CDR1 is MDHEN and CDR2 is SYDVKM. CDR3 size: 14 residues. CDR3 in DNA: TGTGCCAGCAGGACAGCGGGGGTAGGAGAAAAACTGTTTTTT. Protein product: CASRTAGVGEKLFF.

This clone was detected once. This chain joins TRBV7-9 and TRBJ1-1; 7 bases match TRBD1. The trim removed 4 bases at V and 1 base at J, leaving 6 bases unmatched. The CDR3 is made up of 15 amino acids. Germline-derived CDR1 and CDR2 are SEHNR and FQNEAQ (reference sequence). The CDR3 protein is CASSSTRTGNTEAFF. CDR3 DNA sequence: TGTGCCAGCAGCTCTACACGGACAGGGAACACTGAAGCTTTCTTT.

V is TRBV4-3 and J is TRBJ1-6, with 9 positions matching TRBD1. V lost 6 bases and J lost 2; bases outside the gene matches: 5. There are 16 residues in the CDR3. CDR1 and CDR2 (germline): LGHNA, YSLEER. CDR3 in DNA: TGCGCCAGCAGTCCGACAGGGGGAACCTATAATTCACCCCTCCACTTT. It specifies CASSPTGGTYNSPLHF.